The 10 T cell receptor beta chains listed next were all sequenced from one sample in a study of vaccination effects on CD4 cells after COVID-19. Assay: immunoSEQ multiplex PCR; the TCRdb copy retains only in-frame clones and omits some. The data contain more than 55,000 clones, 78% of them seen just once; the ten biggest clones take up about 4.6%. The authors isolated CD4+ T cells after about 10 days of culture. Vaccine administered to participants consisted of two doses of either BNT162b2 or mRNA-1273. The antigens for these receptors are not known. The sequences come from CD4+ T cells from PBMCs cultured without peptide, collected after COVID-19 vaccination. Receptor source: a human donor who received a COVID-19 vaccine.

This chain connects TRBV2 to TRBJ2-1, with TRBD2 matching over 9 bases. The J segment lost 8 bases and the V segment lost 5 bases, leaving 7 bases of the junction unmatched. The germline CDR1 and CDR2 sequences are SNHLY and FYNNEI. CDR3 length equals 14 residues. The CDR3 region is CASSYPGLAHEQFF. In DNA form, the CDR3 reads TGTGCCAGCAGTTACCCTGGACTAGCGCATGAGCAGTTCTTC. The full variable domain, in which reference TRBV2 and TRBJ2-1 provide the parts outside the CDR3, is EPEVTQTPSHQVTQMGQEVILRCVPISNHLYFYWYRQILGQKVEFLVSFYNNEISEKSEIFDDQFSVERPDGSNFTLKIRSTKLEDSAMYFCASSYPGLAHEQFFGPGTRLTVL.

This chain links TRBV4-2 with TRBJ2-2; 8 bases agree with TRBD1. This CDR3 comprises 15 residues. Germline V lookup: CDR1 LGHNA, CDR2 YNFKEQ. With 3 bases clipped from V and 7 bases from J, the junction kept 7 bases outside the gene matches. The CDR3, as DNA: TGTGCCAGCAGCCAGATGGACAGGGATAACGGGGAGCTGTTTTTT. This gives the protein CASSQMDRDNGELFF.

This clone has at least ten counts. The V call is TRBV2, the J call TRBJ1-1, with D possibly matching TRBD1 (6 bases). Germline lookup yields CDR1 SNHLY and CDR2 FYNNEI. CDR3 length: 13 amino acids. Trimming left V 4 bases short and J 3 bases short, with 9 bases between. The CDR3 bases are TGTGCCAGCAGTGCGGGGGCCTACACTGAAGCTTTCTTT. Its protein product is CASSAGAYTEAFF.

This clone was detected only a few times. The V call is TRBV15, the J call TRBJ1-1; D gene uncertain. The V gene's germline CDR1 is LNHNV and CDR2 YYDKDF (reference sequence). The ends were cut back, 1 base at V and 0 bases at J, with 6 bases in the middle. This CDR3 contains 14 residues. CDR3: CATSRGGLNTEAFF. In DNA form, the CDR3 reads TGTGCCACCAGCAGAGGCGGTTTGAACACTGAAGCTTTCTTT.

The chain recombines TRBV9 with TRBJ1-3, with D possibly matching TRBD1 (6 bases). V was pared by 0 bases and J by 7 bases, with 8 bases between. CDR3 size: 13 residues. Germline loops: CDR1 SGDLS, CDR2 YYNGEE. CDR3 in amino acids: CASSVEGENTIYF. CDR3 DNA sequence: TGTGCCAGCAGCGTAGAGGGGGAGAACACCATATATTTT.

This chain joins TRBV6-1 and TRBJ1-4; 7 nucleotides agree with TRBD1. CDR1 MNHNS and CDR2 SASEGT come from the germline V gene. The CDR3 contains 18 residues. Trimming removed 1 base from V and 4 bases from J; junction bases left unmatched: 12. The CDR3: CASSEVGDSLLNNEKLFF. The CDR3 coding sequence is TGTGCCAGCAGTGAAGTTGGGGACAGCCTATTAAATAATGAAAAACTGTTTTTT.

The gene calls are TRBV2 and TRBJ2-3; 7 bases line up with TRBD2. This CDR3 contains 12 residues. Germline-derived CDR1 and CDR2 are SNHLY and FYNNEI. V was pared by 8 bases and J by 5 bases, with 4 bases of the junction left unmatched. CDR3 region: CASAAGEDTQYF. In nucleotides, the CDR3 is TGTGCCAGCGCGGCGGGGGAAGATACGCAGTATTTT.

This sequence joins TRBV18 and TRBJ1-3; unclear D gene. The ends were cut back, 5 bases at V and 2 bases at J, with 19 bases in the middle. CDR3 length: 17 residues. In germline, CDR1 is KGHSH, CDR2 LQKENI. The CDR3 DNA is TGTGCCAGCTCAATCTCCCCCGGGATCTCAACTGGAAACACCATATATTTT. This encodes CASSISPGISTGNTIYF.

V and J are TRBV4-3 and TRBJ1-6; D ambiguous. Trimming removed 0 bases from V and 8 bases from J, with 5 bases in between. CDR1 and CDR2 (germline): LGHNA, YSLEER. This CDR3 spans 13 amino acids. DNA of the CDR3: TGCGCCAGCAGCCAAGAAATGTATTCACCCCTCCACTTT. Encoded protein: CASSQEMYSPLHF.

The CDR3 nucleotides read TGTGCCAGCAGTGAATCGGGCCGACGTAACTATGGCTACACCTTC. It specifies CASSESGRRNYGYTF. J is TRBJ1-2 and V is TRBV25-1; no definite D call. This CDR3 contains 15 residues. Trimming removed 1 base at V and 1 base at J, with 10 bases between. Germline V CDR1 and CDR2: MGHDK, SYGVNS.